The T cell receptor (beta chain) described here comes from a study of tumor-infiltrating lymphocytes in primary liver carcinoma. RNA and DNA were co-extracted from approximately 20-30 mg of unsorted bulk tissue. Germline CDR1 and CDR2: SGHDN and FVKESK. The CDR3 spans 12 residues. V lost 1 base to trimming and J lost 7 bases, with 8 bases between them. Concerning this clonotype itself: A much larger clone differs by one base, so this may be a read error. This likely comes from a read error, as the CDR3 has no conserved phenylalanine or tryptophan at its end.

Priming with a constant-region primer yielded TCR beta cDNA from 500 ng total RNA. Libraries covering TCR beta were generated through three nested multiplex PCR rounds (using a slightly modified ARM-PCR). The first two PCR rounds used TRBV1-TRBV30 forward primers with a C-beta reverse primer, approximately 11 cycles each. TCRdb processed the multiplex PCR reads anew with MiXCR; each CDR3 protein has one entry. The sample comprises some 120,000 distinct CDR3 sequences, around 60% of which are singletons, and approximately 9.9% rests with the top ten. The sample was liver tumor tissue from sampling region 1. Noted subset: tumor region T1, superior pole. The clonotype was recovered from a woman between 55 and 75 years old with primary liver carcinoma and hepatitis B virus infection. The chain combines TRBV14 with TRBJ2-7, with D perhaps matching TRBD2 (5 bases). The CDR3 sequence: CASSQGRGEQYL. In DNA form, the CDR3 reads TGTGCCAGCAGCCAAGGTAGAGGGGAGCAGTACCTC.